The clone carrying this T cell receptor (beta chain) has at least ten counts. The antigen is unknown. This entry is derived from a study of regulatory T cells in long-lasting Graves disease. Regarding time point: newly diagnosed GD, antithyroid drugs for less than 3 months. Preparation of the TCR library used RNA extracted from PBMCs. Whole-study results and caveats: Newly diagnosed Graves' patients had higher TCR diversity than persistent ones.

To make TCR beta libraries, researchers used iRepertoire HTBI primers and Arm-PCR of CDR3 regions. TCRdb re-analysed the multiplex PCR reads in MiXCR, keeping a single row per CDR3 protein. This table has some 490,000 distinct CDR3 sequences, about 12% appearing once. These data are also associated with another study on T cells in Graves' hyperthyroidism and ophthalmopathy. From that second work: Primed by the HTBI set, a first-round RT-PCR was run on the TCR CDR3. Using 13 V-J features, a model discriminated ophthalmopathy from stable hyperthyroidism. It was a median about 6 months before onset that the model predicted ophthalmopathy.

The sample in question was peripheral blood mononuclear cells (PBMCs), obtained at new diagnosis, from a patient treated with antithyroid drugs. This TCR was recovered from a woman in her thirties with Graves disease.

CDR3 sequence: CASSEAWMRQETQYF. The CDR3 DNA is TGTGCCAGCAGTGAAGCATGGATGCGCCAAGAGACCCAGTACTTC. V usage is TRBV6-1 and J usage is TRBJ2-5; D uncertain. V dropped 0 bases and J dropped 1 base, with 9 bases sitting between them. Germline V gene data show CDR1 as MNHNS and CDR2 as SASEGT. The length of the CDR3 is 15 residues.